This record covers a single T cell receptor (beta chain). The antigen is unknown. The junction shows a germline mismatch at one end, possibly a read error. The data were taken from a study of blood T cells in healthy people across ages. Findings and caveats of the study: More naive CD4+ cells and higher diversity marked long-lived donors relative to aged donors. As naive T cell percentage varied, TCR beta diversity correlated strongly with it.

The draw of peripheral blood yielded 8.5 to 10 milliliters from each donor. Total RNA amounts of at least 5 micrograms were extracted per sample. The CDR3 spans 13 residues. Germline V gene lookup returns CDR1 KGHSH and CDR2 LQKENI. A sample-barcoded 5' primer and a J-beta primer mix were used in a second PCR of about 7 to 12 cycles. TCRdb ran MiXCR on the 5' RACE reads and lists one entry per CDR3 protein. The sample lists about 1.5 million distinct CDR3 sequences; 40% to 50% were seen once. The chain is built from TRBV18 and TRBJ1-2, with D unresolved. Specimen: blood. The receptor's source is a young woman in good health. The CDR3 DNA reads TGTGCCAGCTCACCCGATTACAGTGATGGCCACACCTTC. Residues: CASSPDYSDGHTF.